This T cell receptor (beta chain) was captured in a study of T cell repertoires in cytomegalovirus infection. About the research overall: Public TCR beta signatures indicated both CMV infection and matching HLA type. Study results and limitations: Carriers of CMV plus the relevant HLA were identified by cumulative public TCR beta family frequency.

This clonotype was detected ten times or more. Its antigen is still unknown. TCRdb called the reads again in MiXCR, with one record for every CDR3 protein. Among roughly 640,000 distinct CDR3 sequences listed, around 24% were seen once. Trimming took 5 bases from V and 4 from J; bases not matched to a gene: 8. The CDR3 extends over 15 amino acids. The V gene's germline CDR1 is LNHDA and CDR2 SQIVND (reference sequence). The material sequenced was CD8+ T cells from PBMCs. This TCR came from a human donor in good health (CMV status not recorded). Some clones in this sample may be carry-over from other donors' samples. The rearrangement joins TRBV19 to TRBJ2-1; 7 bases align to TRBD1. The CDR3 sequence: CASSYSGQRYNEQFF. The CDR3 DNA sequence: TGTGCCAGTAGTTATTCGGGACAGAGATACAATGAGCAGTTCTTC.